This T cell receptor (beta chain) came from a study of CD8 T cells in ankylosing spondylitis. The study's findings and limits: Made up of eight highly homologous variants, a TCR beta motif appeared characteristic of ankylosing spondylitis blood. Reactive arthritis synovial fluid and blood previously showed some of these motif variants.

Researchers built TCR beta libraries using quantitative 5'-RACE with molecular barcodes. TCRdb reprocessed the 5' RACE reads via MiXCR and lists one record per CDR3 protein. The sample holds fewer than 450,000 distinct CDR3 sequences; 17% are singletons and the top ten take about 0.94%. To note about this clonotype: As yet, its antigen is unknown.

The TCR comes from a male donor with ankylosing spondylitis. The source material was blood, either unsorted or a sorted T cell fraction (not recorded which).

The CDR3 sequence is CASSGTSGLPGDEQYF. The CDR3 nucleotides read TGTGCCAGCAGCGGGACTAGCGGACTCCCGGGGGACGAGCAGTACTTC. The chain links TRBV12-3 or TRBV12-4 to TRBJ2-7; 11 nucleotides align to TRBD2. The CDR3 spans 16 residues. Trimming took 6 bases from V and 5 from J; bases not matched to a gene: 12.